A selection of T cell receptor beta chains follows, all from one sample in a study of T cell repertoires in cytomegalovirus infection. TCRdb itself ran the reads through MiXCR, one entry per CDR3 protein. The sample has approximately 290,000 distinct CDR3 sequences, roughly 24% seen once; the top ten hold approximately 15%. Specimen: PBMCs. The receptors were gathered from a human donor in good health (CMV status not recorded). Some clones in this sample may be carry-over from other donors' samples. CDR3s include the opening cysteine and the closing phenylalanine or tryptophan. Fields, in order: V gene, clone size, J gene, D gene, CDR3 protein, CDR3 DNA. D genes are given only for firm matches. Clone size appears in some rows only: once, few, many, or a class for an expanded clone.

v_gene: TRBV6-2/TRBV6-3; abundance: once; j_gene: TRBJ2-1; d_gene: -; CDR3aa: CASSRAQGIHEQFF; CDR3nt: TGTGCCAGCAGCCGGGCCCAGGGGATACATGAGCAGTTCTTC
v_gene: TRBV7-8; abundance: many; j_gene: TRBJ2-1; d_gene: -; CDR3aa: CASSPAKAYNEQFF; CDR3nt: TGTGCCAGCAGCCCCGCGAAAGCCTACAATGAGCAGTTCTTC
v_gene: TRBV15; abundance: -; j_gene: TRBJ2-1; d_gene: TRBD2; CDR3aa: CATSIRTSGAGQFF; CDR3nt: TGTGCCACCAGCATCCGGACTAGCGGGGCGGGGCAGTTCTTC
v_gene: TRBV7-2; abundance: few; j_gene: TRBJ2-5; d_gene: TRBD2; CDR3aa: CASRGGIVGTQYF; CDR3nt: TGTGCCAGCAGGGGAGGGATTGTTGGGACCCAGTACTTC
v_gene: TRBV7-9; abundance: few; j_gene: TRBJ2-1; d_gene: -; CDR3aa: CASSSRVGDRSYNEQFF; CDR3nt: TGTGCCAGCAGCTCCAGGGTCGGGGACCGCTCCTACAATGAGCAGTTCTTC
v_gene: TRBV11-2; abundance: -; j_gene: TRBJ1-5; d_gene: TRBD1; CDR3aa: CASSRDRAHQPQHF; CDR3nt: TGTGCCAGCAGCAGGGACAGGGCCCATCAGCCCCAGCATTTT
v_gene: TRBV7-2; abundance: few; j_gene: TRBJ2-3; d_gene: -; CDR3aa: CASSLGLHDTQYF; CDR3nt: TGTGCCAGCAGCCTCGGACTGCATGATACGCAGTATTTT
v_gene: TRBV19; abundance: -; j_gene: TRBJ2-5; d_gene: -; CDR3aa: CASSIGDPPRHF; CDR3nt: TGTGCCAGTAGTATTGGGGACCCTCCTCGACACTTC
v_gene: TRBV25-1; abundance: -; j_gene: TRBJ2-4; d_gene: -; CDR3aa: CASSDWQTNIQYF; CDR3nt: TGTGCCAGCAGTGACTGGCAGACAAACATTCAGTACTTC
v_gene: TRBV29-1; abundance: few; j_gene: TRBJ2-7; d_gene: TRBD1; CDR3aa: CSVGRTGELGEQYF; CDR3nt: TGCAGCGTTGGAAGGACAGGGGAATTGGGCGAGCAGTACTTC
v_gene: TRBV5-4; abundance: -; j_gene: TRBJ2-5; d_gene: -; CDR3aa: CASSSKEAGETQYF; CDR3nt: TGTGCCAGCAGCTCCAAAGAGGCGGGGGAGACCCAGTACTTC
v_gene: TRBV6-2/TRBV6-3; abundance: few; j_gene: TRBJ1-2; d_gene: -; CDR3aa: CASSYGTYGYTF; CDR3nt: TGTGCCAGCAGTTACGGGACCTATGGCTACACCTTC
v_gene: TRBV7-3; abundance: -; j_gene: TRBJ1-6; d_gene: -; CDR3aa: CASSPTETTYNSPLHF; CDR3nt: TGTGCCAGCAGCCCGACCGAGACCACCTATAATTCACCCCTCCACTTT
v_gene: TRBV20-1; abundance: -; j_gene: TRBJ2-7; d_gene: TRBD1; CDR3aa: CSARTGPYEQYF; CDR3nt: TGCAGTGCAAGGACAGGCCCCTACGAGCAGTACTTC
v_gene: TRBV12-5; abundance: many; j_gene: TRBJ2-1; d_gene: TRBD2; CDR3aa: CASGPTVAGAYNEQFF; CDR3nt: TGTGCTAGTGGTCCAACCGTAGCGGGCGCCTACAATGAGCAGTTCTTC
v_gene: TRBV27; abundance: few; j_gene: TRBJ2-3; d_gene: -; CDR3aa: CASRTVTDTQYF; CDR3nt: TGTGCCAGCAGGACAGTCACAGATACGCAGTATTTT
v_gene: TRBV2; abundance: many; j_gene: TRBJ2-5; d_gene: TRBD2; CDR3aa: CASSEGFLAGGETQYF; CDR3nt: TGTGCCAGCAGTGAAGGTTTCCTAGCGGGAGGGGAGACCCAGTACTTC
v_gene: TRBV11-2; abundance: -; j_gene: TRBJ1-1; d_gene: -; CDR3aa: CASSPLIKQDTEAFF; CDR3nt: TGTGCCAGCAGCCCCTTGATCAAACAGGACACTGAAGCTTTCTTT
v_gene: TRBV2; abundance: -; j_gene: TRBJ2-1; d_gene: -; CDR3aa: CASSDPDMAGKSYNEQFF; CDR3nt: TGTGCCAGCAGTGACCCCGACATGGCAGGGAAGTCCTACAATGAGCAGTTCTTC
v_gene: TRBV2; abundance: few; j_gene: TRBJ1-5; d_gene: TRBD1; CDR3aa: CASSERQGQGDQPQHF; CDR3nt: TGTGCCAGCAGTGAAAGACAGGGGCAGGGGGATCAGCCCCAGCATTTT
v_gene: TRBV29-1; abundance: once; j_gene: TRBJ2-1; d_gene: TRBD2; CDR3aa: CSVEGLAGSNEQFF; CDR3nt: TGCAGCGTTGAGGGACTAGCGGGGTCCAATGAGCAGTTCTTC
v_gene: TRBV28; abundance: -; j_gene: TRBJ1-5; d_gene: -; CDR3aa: CASTPGVEPQHF; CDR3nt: TGTGCCAGCACCCCGGGAGTCGAGCCCCAGCATTTT
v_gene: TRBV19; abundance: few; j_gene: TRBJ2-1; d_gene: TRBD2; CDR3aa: CASSDRAAAGGPNDEQFF; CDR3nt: TGTGCCAGTAGCGACAGGGCGGCAGCGGGGGGGCCTAATGATGAGCAGTTCTTC
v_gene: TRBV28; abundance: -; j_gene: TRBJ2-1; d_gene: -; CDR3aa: CASSLIYRVSYNEQFF; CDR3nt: TGTGCCAGCAGTTTAATTTACAGGGTTTCCTACAATGAGCAGTTCTTC
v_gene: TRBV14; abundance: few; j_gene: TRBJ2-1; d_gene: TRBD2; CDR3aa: CASSPRTSGWVQFF; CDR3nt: TGTGCCAGCAGCCCAAGGACTAGCGGGTGGGTGCAGTTCTTC
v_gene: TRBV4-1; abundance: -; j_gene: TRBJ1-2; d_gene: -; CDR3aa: CASSQRTAYGYTF; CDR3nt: TGCGCCAGCAGCCAGCGGACAGCCTATGGCTACACCTTC
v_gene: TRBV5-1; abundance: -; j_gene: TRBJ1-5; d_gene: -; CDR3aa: CASSFIPGQPQHF; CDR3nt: TGCGCCAGCAGCTTTATACCGGGCCAGCCCCAGCATTTT
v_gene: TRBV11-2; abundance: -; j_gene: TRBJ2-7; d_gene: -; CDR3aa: CASSWGPESYEQYF; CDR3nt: TGTGCCAGCAGCTGGGGGCCGGAAAGCTACGAGCAGTACTTC
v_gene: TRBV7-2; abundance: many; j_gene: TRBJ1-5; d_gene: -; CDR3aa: CASSFRGQPQHF; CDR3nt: TGTGCCAGCAGCTTTCGAGGACAGCCCCAGCATTTT
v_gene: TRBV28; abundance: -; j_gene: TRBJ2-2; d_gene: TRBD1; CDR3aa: CASSSPQGGIGGELFF; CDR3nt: TGTGCCAGCAGTTCCCCCCAAGGGGGCATCGGCGGGGAGCTGTTTTTT
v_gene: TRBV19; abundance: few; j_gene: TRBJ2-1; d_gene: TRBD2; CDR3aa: CASSPSAGGFGEQFF; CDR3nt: TGTGCCAGTAGTCCCTCAGCGGGAGGGTTCGGAGAGCAGTTCTTC
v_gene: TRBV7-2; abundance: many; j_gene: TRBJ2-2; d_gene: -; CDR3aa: CASSPATGELFF; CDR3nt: TGTGCCAGCAGCCCTGCCACCGGGGAGCTGTTTTTT
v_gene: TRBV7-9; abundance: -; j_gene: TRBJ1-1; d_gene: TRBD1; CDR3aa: CASSLEGQGTTEAFF; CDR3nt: TGTGCCAGCAGCCTAGAGGGACAGGGGACGACCGAAGCTTTCTTT
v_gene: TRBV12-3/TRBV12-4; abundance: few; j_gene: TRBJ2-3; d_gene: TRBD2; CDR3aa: CASRQTSGGAGTQYF; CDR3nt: TGTGCCAGCAGACAGACTAGCGGGGGGGCCGGTACGCAGTATTTT
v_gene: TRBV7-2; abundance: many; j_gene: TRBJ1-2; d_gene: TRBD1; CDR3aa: CASSPGTGLGRGYTF; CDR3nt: TGTGCCAGCAGCCCTGGGACAGGCCTCGGGAGAGGCTACACCTTC
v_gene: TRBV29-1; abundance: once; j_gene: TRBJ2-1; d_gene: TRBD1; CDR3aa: CSVEGGTVSYNEQFF; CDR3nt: TGCAGCGTTGAAGGGGGGACAGTCTCCTACAATGAGCAGTTCTTC
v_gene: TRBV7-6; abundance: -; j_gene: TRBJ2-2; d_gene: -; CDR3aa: CASSLKLAGTGELFF; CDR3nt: TGTGCCAGCAGCTTAAAACTAGCTGGCACCGGGGAGCTGTTTTTT
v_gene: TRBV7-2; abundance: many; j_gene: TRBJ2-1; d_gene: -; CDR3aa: CASRRDPHNEQFF; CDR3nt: TGTGCCAGCAGGCGGGACCCACACAATGAGCAGTTCTTC
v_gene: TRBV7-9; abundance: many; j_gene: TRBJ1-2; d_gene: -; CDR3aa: CATPVERDGGYTF; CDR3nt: TGTGCCACCCCAGTGGAACGGGACGGTGGCTACACCTTC
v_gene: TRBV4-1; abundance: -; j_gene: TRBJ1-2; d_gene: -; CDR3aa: CASNQDQWTRTYGYTF; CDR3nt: TGCGCCAGCAACCAAGATCAATGGACCAGAACGTACGGCTACACCTTC